A selection of T cell receptor beta chains follows, all from one sample in a study of breast tumors, draining lymph nodes, adjacent tissues. From the multiplex PCR reads, TCRdb called clonotypes with MiXCR, one entry per CDR3 protein. The repertoire has approximately 250,000 distinct CDR3 sequences, under 35% of them found once; the top ten carry 3% to 4.5%. Sequencing used axillary lymph node tissue. These receptors came from a female donor with breast cancer. Some clones in this sample may be carry-over from other donors' samples. Both conserved end residues are part of each CDR3. A D gene is named only where the DNA matches it firmly. The size field is filled for only some rows; it gives once, few, many or a size class.

clone_size d_call j_call v_call cdr3_nt cdr3_aa
many TRBD1 TRBJ2-5 TRBV15 TGTGCCACCAGCAGAGTTACAGGGGCAGAGACCCAGTACTTC CATSRVTGAETQYF
many TRBD1 TRBJ2-5 TRBV9 TGTGCCAGCACCAAAGATCGGGACAGGGCCCAAGAGACCCAGTACTTC CASTKDRDRAQETQYF
many - TRBJ1-2 TRBV7-2 TGTGCCAGCAGCTTTGGGTACGAGGGGGGCTACACCTTC CASSFGYEGGYTF
many - TRBJ2-2 TRBV7-9 TGTGCCAGCAGCTTACCGGACGGCACCGGGGAGCTGTTTTTT CASSLPDGTGELFF
- TRBD2 TRBJ2-5 TRBV24-1 TGTGCCACCAGTGATTCCTCTGTAGCGGGAGGAGTCGGGACCCAGTACTTC CATSDSSVAGGVGTQYF
- TRBD2 TRBJ2-5 TRBV6-6 TGTGCCAGCAGCGGAGCGGGAGGACACCAAGAGACCCAGTACTTC CASSGAGGHQETQYF
many - TRBJ1-2 TRBV7-2 TGTGCCAGCAGCTCTACAACCGCGGGCGGGTTCAATGGCTACACCTTC CASSSTTAGGFNGYTF
many - TRBJ2-7 TRBV2 TGTGCCAGCAGTACCTTCCAGGGCTACGAGCAGTACTTC CASSTFQGYEQYF
many - TRBJ2-1 TRBV20-1 TGCAGTGCCAAGGGCATTTACAATGAGCAGTTCTTC CSAKGIYNEQFF
many - TRBJ2-1 TRBV20-1 TGCAGTGCTAGCGGGACGGAGGGCCGCTCCTACAATGAGCAGTTCTTC CSASGTEGRSYNEQFF
many - TRBJ2-3 TRBV9 TGTGCCAGCAGCGTAGAGGGGGGGTGGACAGATACGCAGTATTTT CASSVEGGWTDTQYF
few TRBD1 TRBJ2-1 TRBV6-5 TGTGCCAGCAGTCACTCGACAGGGGTTTCGAATGAGCAGTTCTTC CASSHSTGVSNEQFF
many - TRBJ1-2 TRBV11-3 TGTGCCAGCAGCCCATCACCCGGACAGATCCAATATGGCTACACCTTC CASSPSPGQIQYGYTF
- - TRBJ2-1 TRBV4-3 TGCGCCAGCAGCCAAGATTCTAGTGGGTCTTACAATGAGCAGTTCTTC CASSQDSSGSYNEQFF
- - TRBJ2-2 TRBV18 TGTGCCAGCTCACCGCTTCGAGCAACAGGGGAGCTGTTTTTT CASSPLRATGELFF
many - TRBJ2-3 TRBV7-9 TGTGCCAGCGGGGTCATGGGCACAGATACGCAGTATTTT CASGVMGTDTQYF
many - TRBJ1-5 TRBV5-6 TGTGCCAGCAGCTTGCGGGGGTGGGATCAGCCCCAGCATTTT CASSLRGWDQPQHF